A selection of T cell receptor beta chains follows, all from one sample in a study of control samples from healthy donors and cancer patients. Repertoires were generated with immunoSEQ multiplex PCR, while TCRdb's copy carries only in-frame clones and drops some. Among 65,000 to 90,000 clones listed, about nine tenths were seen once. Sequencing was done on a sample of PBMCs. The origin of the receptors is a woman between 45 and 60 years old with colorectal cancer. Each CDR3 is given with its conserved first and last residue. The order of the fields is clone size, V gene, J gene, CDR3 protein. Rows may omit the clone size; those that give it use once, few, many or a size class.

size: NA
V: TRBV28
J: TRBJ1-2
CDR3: CASDGGGYFRYTF

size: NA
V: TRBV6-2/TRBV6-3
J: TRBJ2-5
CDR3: CASSPYPRGGQETQYF

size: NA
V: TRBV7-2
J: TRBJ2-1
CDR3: CASRSPGRNFNEQFF

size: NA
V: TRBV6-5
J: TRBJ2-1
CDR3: CASSAGRTGVDEQFF

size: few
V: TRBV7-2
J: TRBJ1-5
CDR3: CASSLWTDQPQHF

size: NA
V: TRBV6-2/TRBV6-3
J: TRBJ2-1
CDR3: CASSTSVEQFF

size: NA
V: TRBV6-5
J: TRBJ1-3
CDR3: CASSGPSGNTIYF

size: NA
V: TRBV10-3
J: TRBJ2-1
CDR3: CAISEGTPKMYNEQFF

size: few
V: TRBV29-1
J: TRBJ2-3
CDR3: CSAAASLTDTQYF

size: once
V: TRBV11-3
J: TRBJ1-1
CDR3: CASSPGGARTEAFF

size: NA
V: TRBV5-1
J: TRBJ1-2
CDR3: CASSPDSPYGYTF

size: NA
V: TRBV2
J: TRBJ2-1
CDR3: CASRGLAGANEQFF

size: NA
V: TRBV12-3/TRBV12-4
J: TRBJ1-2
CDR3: CASSLTDRGGYTF

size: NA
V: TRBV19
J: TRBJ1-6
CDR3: CASSWGDRDNSPLHF

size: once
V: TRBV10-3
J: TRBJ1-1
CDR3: CAISVDRGIKNTEAFF

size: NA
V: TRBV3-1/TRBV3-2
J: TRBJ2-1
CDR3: CASSLGLAGGNEQFF

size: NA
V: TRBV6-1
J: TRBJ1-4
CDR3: CASSDIQGAREKLFF

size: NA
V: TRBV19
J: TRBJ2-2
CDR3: CASKLPLNTGELFF

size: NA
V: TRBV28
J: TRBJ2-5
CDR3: CASSGTWETQYF

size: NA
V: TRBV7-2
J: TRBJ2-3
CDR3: CASSLMTSGDTQYF

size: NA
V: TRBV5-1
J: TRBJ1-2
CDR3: CASSSDVGYGYTF

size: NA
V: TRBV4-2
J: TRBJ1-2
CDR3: CASKPTGAENYGYTF

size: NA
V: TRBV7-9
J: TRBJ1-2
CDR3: CASSTGQGVDFGYTF

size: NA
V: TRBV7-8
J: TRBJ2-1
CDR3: CASSLGTVLSYNEQFF

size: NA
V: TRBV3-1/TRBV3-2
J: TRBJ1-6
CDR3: CASSLGGENSPLHF

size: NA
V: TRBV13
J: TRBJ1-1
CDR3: CASSKQGRNTEAFF

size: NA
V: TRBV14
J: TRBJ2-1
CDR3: CASSRRSNRAGEQFF

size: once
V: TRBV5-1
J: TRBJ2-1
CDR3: CASSLAGRGDYNEQFF

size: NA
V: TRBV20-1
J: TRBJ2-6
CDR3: CSAQTANVLTF

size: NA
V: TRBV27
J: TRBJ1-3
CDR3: CASRGLSGNTIYF

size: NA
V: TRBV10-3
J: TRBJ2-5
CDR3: CAISESGGAETQYF

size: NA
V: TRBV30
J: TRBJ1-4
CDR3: CAWSVPGGGGEKLFF

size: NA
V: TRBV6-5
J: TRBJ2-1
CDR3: CASSIEGQVQNEQFF

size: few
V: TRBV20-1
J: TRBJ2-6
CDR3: CSASLYSGANVLTF

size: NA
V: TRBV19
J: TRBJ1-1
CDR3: CASREASPNTEAFF

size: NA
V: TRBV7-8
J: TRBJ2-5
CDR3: CASSSGTDGETQYF

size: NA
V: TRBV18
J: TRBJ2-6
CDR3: CASSPQASGANVLTF

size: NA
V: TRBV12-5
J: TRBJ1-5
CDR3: CASGLPYQPQHF

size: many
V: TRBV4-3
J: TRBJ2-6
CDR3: CASSQEMSSGANVLTF

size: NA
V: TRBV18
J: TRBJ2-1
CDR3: CASSPPGTVSYNEQFF

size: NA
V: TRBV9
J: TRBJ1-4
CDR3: CASSSSLGGGNEKLFF

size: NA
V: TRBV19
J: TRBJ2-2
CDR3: CASALRGTGELFF

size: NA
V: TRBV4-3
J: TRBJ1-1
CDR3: CASSQARRMNTEAFF

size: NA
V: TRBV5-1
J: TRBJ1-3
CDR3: CASSLAGQLSGNTIYF

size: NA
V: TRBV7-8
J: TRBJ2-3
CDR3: CASSRRGDTQYF

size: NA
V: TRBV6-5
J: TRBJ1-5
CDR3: CASINTGGGQPQHF

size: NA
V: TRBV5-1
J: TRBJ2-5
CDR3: CASSLARQGAETQYF

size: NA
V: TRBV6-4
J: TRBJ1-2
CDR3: CASSDSDRVDYGYTF

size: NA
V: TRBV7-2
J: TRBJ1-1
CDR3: CASSSQRGPHTEAFF